The TCR beta chain under discussion was sequenced for a study of T cell repertoires in cytomegalovirus infection. Overall study context: Both recently identified HLA-C-restricted and well-studied HLA-B-restricted CMV epitopes were used in the study. CMV infection and matching HLA type were both indicated by public TCR beta signatures.

TCRdb reprocessed the reads via MiXCR and lists one record per CDR3 protein. This sample has some 320,000 distinct CDR3 sequences, with 25% to 30% found just once. The CDR3 runs to 16 residues. Germline CDR1 reads SGHNT; CDR2 reads YYREEE (reference sequence). The V and J ends lost 4 bases and 1 base, in that order; junction bases with no gene match: 10. This clonotype has a handful of counts. Its antigen is not known. This clonotype originated in a human donor in good health (CMV status not recorded). Some clones in this sample may be carry-over from other donors' samples. The V gene is TRBV5-4, the J gene TRBJ1-1; 7 nucleotides align to TRBD1. The source material was cultured PBMCs, sampled from culture after CMV antigen stimulation. CDR3 sequence reads: CASSPRQGPANTEAFF. The DNA for the CDR3 is TGTGCCAGCAGCCCTAGACAGGGCCCAGCGAACACTGAAGCTTTCTTT.